These T cell receptor beta chains were read from a single sample in a study of cytomegalovirus exposure and HLA in healthy donors. Repertoires were generated with immunoSEQ multiplex PCR, while TCRdb's copy carries only in-frame clones and drops some. Among about 160,000 clones listed, roughly 85% were seen once. What was sequenced was PBMCs. Receptors originate from a woman in her 50s in good health and CMV-seronegative. Both conserved end residues are part of each CDR3. The D gene is left open where the match is weak. Rows give clone size only sometimes, using once, few, many, or a class for an expanded clone.

>TRBJ2-1|TRBV7-9|-|14|-
CASSFEGAYNEQFF
TGTGCCAGCAGCTTTGAAGGGGCATACAATGAGCAGTTCTTC
>TRBJ2-7|TRBV7-9|once|14|-
CASSLGGSGDEQYF
TGTGCCAGCAGCTTAGGAGGGTCGGGCGACGAGCAGTACTTC
>TRBJ1-2|TRBV5-1|few|14|-
CASSLDLPQQGYTF
TGCGCCAGCAGCTTGGATCTACCGCAACAGGGCTACACCTTC
>TRBJ1-1|TRBV28|-|14|TRBD1
CASSLRGGATEAFF
TGTGCCAGCAGTTTAAGAGGGGGCGCGACTGAAGCTTTCTTT
>TRBJ2-2|TRBV6-5|-|16|TRBD1
CASSSPGGGNTGELFF
TGTGCCAGCAGTTCCCCAGGGGGCGGGAACACCGGGGAGCTGTTTTTT
>TRBJ1-1|TRBV5-8|-|14|-
CASSLGRRNTEAFF
TGTGCCAGCAGCTTGGGACGGAGGAACACTGAAGCTTTCTTT
>TRBJ2-7|TRBV7-9|-|15|TRBD2
CASTPPGLATYEQYF
TGTGCCAGCACCCCACCGGGACTAGCGACGTACGAGCAGTACTTC
>TRBJ2-1|TRBV28|-|13|-
CASGPGHYNEQFF
TGTGCCAGCGGACCGGGACACTACAATGAGCAGTTCTTC
>TRBJ1-3|TRBV9|-|14|TRBD1
CASSEQGTGNTIYF
TGTGCCAGCAGCGAACAGGGGACTGGAAACACCATATATTTT
>TRBJ2-5|TRBV7-3|-|19|TRBD2
CASSLGIPGLAGLGETQYF
TGTGCCAGCAGCTTAGGCATACCGGGACTAGCGGGACTGGGGGAGACCCAGTACTTC
>TRBJ2-2|TRBV7-3|-|16|-
CASSFHGTHNTGELFF
TGTGCCAGCAGCTTCCATGGGACACACAACACCGGGGAGCTGTTTTTT
>TRBJ2-1|TRBV29-1|-|12|-
CSVAQNYNEQFF
TGCAGCGTTGCCCAGAACTACAATGAGCAGTTCTTC
>TRBJ1-5|TRBV28|-|14|-
CASSLLYSNQPQHF
TGTGCCAGCAGTTTATTGTATAGCAATCAGCCCCAACATTTT
>TRBJ2-3|TRBV4-3|-|15|-
CASSHRVGSTDTQYF
TGCGCCAGCAGCCACAGAGTCGGGTCCACGGATACGCAGTATTTT
>TRBJ1-4|TRBV6-6|-|15|-
CASSYGVSGDEKLFF
TGTGCCAGCAGTTACGGGGTTTCGGGGGATGAAAAACTGTTTTTT
>TRBJ1-3|TRBV30|-|13|-
CAWSISSGNTIYF
TGTGCCTGGTCGATCAGCTCTGGAAACACCATATATTTT
>TRBJ2-7|TRBV28|-|14|TRBD1
CASTPRDRAYEQYF
TGTGCCAGCACCCCTCGGGACAGGGCCTACGAGCAGTACTTC
>TRBJ2-5|TRBV7-8|-|14|TRBD2
CASSRRGRQETQYF
TGTGCCAGCAGCAGGCGGGGGAGACAAGAGACCCAGTACTTC
>TRBJ1-1|TRBV5-1|-|14|TRBD1
CASSPQGAGTEAFF
TGCGCCAGCAGCCCACAGGGGGCCGGCACTGAAGCTTTCTTT
>TRBJ2-2|TRBV5-4|-|16|-
CASSSIDRSNTGELFF
TGTGCCAGCAGCTCCATCGACAGATCGAACACCGGGGAGCTGTTTTTT
>TRBJ2-5|TRBV5-6|-|16|TRBD2
CASSSPGLAGGETQYF
TGTGCCAGCAGCTCCCCCGGGCTAGCGGGAGGAGAGACCCAGTACTTC
>TRBJ1-1|TRBV19|-|17|TRBD1
CASSPRDRGRGVVEAFF
TGTGCCAGTAGTCCCAGGGACAGGGGGCGCGGAGTGGTTGAAGCTTTCTTT
>TRBJ2-4|TRBV21-1|-|14|-
CASSKMQGGCIQYF
TGTGCCAGCAGCAAAATGCAGGGGGGATGCATTCAGTACTTC
>TRBJ1-2|TRBV4-3|-|14|-
CASSQDYGSYGYTF
TGCGCCAGCAGCCAAGATTACGGGAGCTATGGCTACACCTTC
>TRBJ1-5|TRBV19|-|15|-
CASSIMDSSNQPQHF
TGTGCCAGTAGTATTATGGACAGCAGTAATCAGCCCCAGCATTTT
>TRBJ1-1|TRBV28|-|12|-
CASLVENTEAFF
TGTGCCAGCCTAGTTGAGAACACTGAAGCTTTCTTT
>TRBJ1-1|TRBV5-1|few|13|-
CASSSQGNTEAFF
TGCGCCAGCAGCTCACAGGGGAACACTGAAGCTTTCTTT
>TRBJ2-5|TRBV2|-|14|-
CASSDGGYQETQYF
TGTGCCAGCAGTGATGGGGGGTACCAAGAGACCCAGTACTTC
>TRBJ1-2|TRBV6-6|-|16|-
CASSYSVAGGVGGYTF
TGTGCCAGCAGTTACTCAGTAGCCGGAGGGGTAGGGGGCTACACCTTC
>TRBJ1-6|TRBV28|-|15|-
CASSLVQVDNSPLHF
TGTGCCAGCAGTTTAGTCCAGGTGGATAATTCACCCCTCCACTTT
>TRBJ2-7|TRBV7-8|once|14|-
CASSLVPSAYEQYF
TGTGCCAGCAGCTTAGTACCTAGCGCCTACGAGCAGTACTTC
>TRBJ1-3|TRBV7-2|-|15|-
CASSLGPTEGNTIYF
TGTGCCAGCAGCTTAGGCCCGACAGAGGGAAACACCATATATTTT
>TRBJ1-2|TRBV25-1|-|15|-
CASSESGDSYYGYTF
TGTGCCAGCAGTGAATCTGGCGACTCATACTATGGCTACACCTTC
>TRBJ2-2|TRBV6-5|-|15|TRBD1
CASSYPSQGAGELFF
TGTGCCAGCAGTTACCCGAGTCAGGGGGCCGGGGAGCTGTTTTTT
>TRBJ2-1|TRBV5-1|-|13|-
CASSPLVNNEQFF
TGCGCCAGCAGCCCGTTAGTGAACAATGAGCAGTTCTTC
>TRBJ1-5|TRBV7-9|once|17|TRBD1
CASSLAFGQGADQPQHF
TGTGCCAGCAGCTTAGCATTCGGACAGGGGGCGGATCAGCCCCAGCATTTT
>TRBJ2-3|TRBV7-3|-|13|-
CASSPRGPDTQYF
TGTGCCAGCAGCCCCCGAGGGCCAGATACGCAGTATTTT
>TRBJ1-1|TRBV28|-|14|-
CASSSLSGSTEAFF
TGTGCCAGCAGTTCCCTATCGGGGAGCACTGAAGCTTTCTTT
>TRBJ1-1|TRBV4-2|-|13|-
CASSQVAGTEAFF
TGTGCCAGCAGCCAAGTTGCAGGGACTGAAGCTTTCTTT
>TRBJ2-7|TRBV27|-|15|TRBD1
CASSSSRTGSYEQYF
TGTGCCAGCAGTTCCTCTCGGACAGGGTCCTACGAGCAGTACTTC
>TRBJ1-2|TRBV6-1|-|12|-
CAISGLRNGYTF
TGTGCCATCTCGGGACTCCGAAATGGCTACACCTTC
>TRBJ2-7|TRBV30|-|13|-
CAWSVLVLDEQYF
TGTGCCTGGAGTGTTCTTGTTCTCGACGAGCAGTACTTC
>TRBJ1-5|TRBV18|-|14|-
CASSPEIGNQPQHF
TGTGCCAGCTCACCCGAAATAGGCAATCAGCCCCAGCATTTT
>TRBJ2-1|TRBV10-1|-|13|-
CASRYLTYNEQFF
TGCGCCAGCAGATACCTCACATACAATGAGCAGTTCTTC
>TRBJ2-1|TRBV19|-|14|-
CASREISSYNEQFF
TGTGCCAGTAGGGAGATAAGCTCCTACAATGAGCAGTTCTTC